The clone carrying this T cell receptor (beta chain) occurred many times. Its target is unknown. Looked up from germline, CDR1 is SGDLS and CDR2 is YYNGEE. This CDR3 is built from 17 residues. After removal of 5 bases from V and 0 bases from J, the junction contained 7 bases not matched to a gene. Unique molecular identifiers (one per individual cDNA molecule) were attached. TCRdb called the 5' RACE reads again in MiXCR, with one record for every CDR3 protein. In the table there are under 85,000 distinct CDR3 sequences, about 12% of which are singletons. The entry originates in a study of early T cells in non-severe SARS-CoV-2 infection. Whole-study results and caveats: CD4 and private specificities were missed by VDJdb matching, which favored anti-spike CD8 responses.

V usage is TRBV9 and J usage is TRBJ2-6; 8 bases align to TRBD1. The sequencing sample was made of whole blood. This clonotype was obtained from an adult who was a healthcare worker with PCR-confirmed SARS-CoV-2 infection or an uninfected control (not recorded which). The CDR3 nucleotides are TGTGCCAGCAGAACGGACAGGGCCTTCTCTGGGGCCAACGTCCTGACTTTC. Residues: CASRTDRAFSGANVLTF. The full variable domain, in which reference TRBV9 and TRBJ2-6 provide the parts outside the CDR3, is DSGVTQTPKHLITATGQRVTLRCSPRSGDLSVYWYQQSLDQGLQFLIQYYNGEERAKGNILERFSAQQFPDLHSELNLSSLELGDSALYFCASRTDRAFSGANVLTFGAGSRLTVL.